The T cell receptor (beta chain) under discussion was sequenced for a study of molecular identifiers for immune sequencing clone quantification. TCRdb recomputed calls from the PCR reads with MiXCR, one row per CDR3 protein. The repertoire consists of about 300,000 distinct CDR3 sequences, with about 22% occurring once and the leading ten covering roughly 0.86%. This clonotype showed up just a few times. The CDR3 consists of 15 residues. Germline V gene data show CDR1 as DFQATT and CDR2 as SNEGSKA (reference sequence). The germline V and J ends were trimmed by 1 base and 1 base, with 12 bases remaining between them.

The receptor was derived from a human donor in good health. Some libraries in this study had Jurkat cell RNA spiked in. The V gene is TRBV20-1, the J gene TRBJ2-3; D gene unclear. The sample comprised naive CD8+ T cells from blood, with Jurkat cell RNA spiked in. The subset denotes: FACS-sorted CD8+CD4-CCR7+CD45RA+ naive T cells. CDR3: CSARARHFRTDTQYF. In nucleotides, the CDR3 is TGCAGTGCTAGAGCCCGGCACTTCCGCACAGATACGCAGTATTTT.